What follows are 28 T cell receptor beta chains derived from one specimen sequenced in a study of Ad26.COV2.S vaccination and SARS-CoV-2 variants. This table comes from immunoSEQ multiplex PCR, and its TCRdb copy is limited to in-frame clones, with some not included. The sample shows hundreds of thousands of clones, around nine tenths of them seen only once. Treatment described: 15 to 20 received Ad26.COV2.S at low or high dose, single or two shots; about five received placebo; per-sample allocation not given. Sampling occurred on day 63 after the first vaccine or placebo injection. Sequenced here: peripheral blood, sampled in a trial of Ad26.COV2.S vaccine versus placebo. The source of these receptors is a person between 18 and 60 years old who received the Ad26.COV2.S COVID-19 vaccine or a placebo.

The CDR3 nucleotides are TGTGCCAGCTCACAGGCAGTGATAGGCACAGATACGCAGTATTTT. Protein product: CASSQAVIGTDTQYF. This chain links TRBV18 with TRBJ2-3; no firm D call. Germline assignment: CDR1 KGHSH and CDR2 LQKENI. The CDR3 is 15 residues long. V lost 4 bases, J lost 1 base, and 12 bases lay in between. Filled out from reference TRBV18 and TRBJ2-3, the complete variable domain reads NAGVMQNPRHLVRRRGQEARLRCSPMKGHSHVYWYRQLPEEGLKFMVYLQKENIIDESGMPKERFSAEFPKEGPSILRIQQVVRGDSAAYFCASSQAVIGTDTQYFGPGTRLTVL.

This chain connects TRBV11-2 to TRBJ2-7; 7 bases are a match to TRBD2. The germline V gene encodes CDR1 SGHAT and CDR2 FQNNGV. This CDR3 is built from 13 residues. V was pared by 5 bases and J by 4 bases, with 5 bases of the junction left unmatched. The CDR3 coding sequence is TGTGCCAGCAGCCCTAGCGGACTGTACGAGCAGTACTTC. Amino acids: CASSPSGLYEQYF.

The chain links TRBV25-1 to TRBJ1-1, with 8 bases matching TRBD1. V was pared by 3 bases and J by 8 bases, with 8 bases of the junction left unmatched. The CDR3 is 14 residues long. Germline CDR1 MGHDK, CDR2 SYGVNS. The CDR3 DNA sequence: TGTGCCAGCAGTGACCGGACAGGGCAGTCAGAAGCTTTCTTT. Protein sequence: CASSDRTGQSEAFF.

CDR3 residues: CASSSGQGGETQYF. As DNA, the CDR3 is TGTGCCAGCAGCTCAGGACAGGGAGGAGAGACCCAGTACTTC. V is TRBV7-9 and J is TRBJ2-5, with 8 bases fitting TRBD1. CDR1 is SEHNR and CDR2 is FQNEAQ in the germline V gene (reference sequence). Trimming cost V 4 bases and J 4 bases; bases outside gene matches: 5. The CDR3 consists of 14 residues.

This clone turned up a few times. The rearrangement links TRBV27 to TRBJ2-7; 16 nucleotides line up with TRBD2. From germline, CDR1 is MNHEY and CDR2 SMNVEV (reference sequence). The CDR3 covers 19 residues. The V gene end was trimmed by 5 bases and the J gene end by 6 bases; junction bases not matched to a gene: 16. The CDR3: CASSPPLGTSGRAAAEQYF. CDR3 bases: TGTGCCAGCAGTCCCCCCCTCGGGACTAGCGGGAGGGCGGCGGCCGAGCAGTACTTC.

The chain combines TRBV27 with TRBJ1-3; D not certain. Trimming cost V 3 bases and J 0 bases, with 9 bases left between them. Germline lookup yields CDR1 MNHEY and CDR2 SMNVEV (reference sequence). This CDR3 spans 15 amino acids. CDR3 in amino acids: CASSFGPTSGNTIYF. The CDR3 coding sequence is TGTGCCAGCAGTTTCGGACCGACCTCTGGAAACACCATATATTTT.

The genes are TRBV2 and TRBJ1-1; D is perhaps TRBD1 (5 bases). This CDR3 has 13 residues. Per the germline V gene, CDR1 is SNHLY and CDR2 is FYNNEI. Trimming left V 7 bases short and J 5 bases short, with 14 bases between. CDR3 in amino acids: CASIEQAGTEAFF. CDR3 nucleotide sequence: TGTGCCAGCATCGAACAGGCCGGTACTGAAGCTTTCTTT.

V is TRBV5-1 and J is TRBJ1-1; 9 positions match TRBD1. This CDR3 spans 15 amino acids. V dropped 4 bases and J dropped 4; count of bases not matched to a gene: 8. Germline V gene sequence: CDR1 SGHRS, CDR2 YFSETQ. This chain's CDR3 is CASSPRTGALTEAFF. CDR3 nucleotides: TGCGCCAGCAGCCCAAGGACAGGGGCCCTCACTGAAGCTTTCTTT.

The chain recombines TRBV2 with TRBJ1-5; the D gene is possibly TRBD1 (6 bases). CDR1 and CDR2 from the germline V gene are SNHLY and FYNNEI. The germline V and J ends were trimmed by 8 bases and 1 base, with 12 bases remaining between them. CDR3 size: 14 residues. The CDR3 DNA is TGTGCCAGCGGCTTACAGGGAAGCAATCAGCCCCAGCATTTT. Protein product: CASGLQGSNQPQHF.

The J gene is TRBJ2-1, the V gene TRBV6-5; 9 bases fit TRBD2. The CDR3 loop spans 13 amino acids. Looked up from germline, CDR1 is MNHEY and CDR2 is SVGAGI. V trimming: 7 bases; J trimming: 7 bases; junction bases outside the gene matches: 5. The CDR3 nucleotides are TGTGCCAGCAAGGCGGGGGGGGGTAATGAGCAGTTCTTC. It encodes CASKAGGGNEQFF.

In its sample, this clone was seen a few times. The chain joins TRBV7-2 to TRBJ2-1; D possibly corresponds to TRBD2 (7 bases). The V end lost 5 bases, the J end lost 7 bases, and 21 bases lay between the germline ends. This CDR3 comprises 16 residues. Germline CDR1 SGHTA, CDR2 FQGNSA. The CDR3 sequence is CASSLGGGAIMNEQFF. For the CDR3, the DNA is TGTGCCAGCAGCCTAGGGGGAGGGGCCATAATGAATGAGCAGTTCTTC.

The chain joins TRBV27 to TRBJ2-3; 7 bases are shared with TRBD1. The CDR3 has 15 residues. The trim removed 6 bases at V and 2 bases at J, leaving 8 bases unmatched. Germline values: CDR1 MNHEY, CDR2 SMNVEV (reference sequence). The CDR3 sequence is CASSLRQGLTDTQYF. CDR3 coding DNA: TGTGCCAGCAGCCTTAGACAGGGCCTCACAGATACGCAGTATTTT.

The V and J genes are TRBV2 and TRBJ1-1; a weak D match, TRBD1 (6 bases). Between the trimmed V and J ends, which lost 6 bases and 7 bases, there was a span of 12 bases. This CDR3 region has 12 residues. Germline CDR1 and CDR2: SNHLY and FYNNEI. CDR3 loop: CASSLGTSEAFF. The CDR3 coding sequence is TGTGCCAGCAGCCTCGGGACAAGTGAAGCTTTCTTT.

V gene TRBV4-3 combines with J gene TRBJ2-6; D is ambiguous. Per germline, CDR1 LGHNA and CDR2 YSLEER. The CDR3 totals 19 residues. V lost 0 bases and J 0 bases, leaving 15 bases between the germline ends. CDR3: CASSQDPALGGSGANVLTF. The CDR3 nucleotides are TGCGCCAGCAGCCAAGACCCGGCCCTTGGCGGCTCTGGGGCCAACGTCCTGACTTTC.

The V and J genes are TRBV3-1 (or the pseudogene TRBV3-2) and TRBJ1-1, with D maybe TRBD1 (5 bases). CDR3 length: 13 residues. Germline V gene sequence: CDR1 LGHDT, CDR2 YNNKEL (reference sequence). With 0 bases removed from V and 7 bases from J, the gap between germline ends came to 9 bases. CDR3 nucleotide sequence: TGTGCCAGCAGCCAAGATCAGGGCGGTGAAGCTTTCTTT. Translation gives CASSQDQGGEAFF.

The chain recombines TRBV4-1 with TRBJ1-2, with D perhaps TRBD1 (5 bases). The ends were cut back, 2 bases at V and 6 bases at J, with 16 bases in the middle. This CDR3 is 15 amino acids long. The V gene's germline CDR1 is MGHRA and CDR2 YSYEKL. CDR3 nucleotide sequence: TGCGCCAGCAGCCAATTAAACAGGAAGAGGAATGGCTACACCTTC. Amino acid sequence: CASSQLNRKRNGYTF.

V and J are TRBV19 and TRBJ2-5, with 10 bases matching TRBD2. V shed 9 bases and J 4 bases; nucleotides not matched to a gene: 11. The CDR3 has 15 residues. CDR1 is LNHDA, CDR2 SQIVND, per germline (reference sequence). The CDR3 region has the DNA TGTGCCAGGAATATAGCGGGAGGCGTTGGAGAGACCCAGTACTTC. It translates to CARNIAGGVGETQYF.

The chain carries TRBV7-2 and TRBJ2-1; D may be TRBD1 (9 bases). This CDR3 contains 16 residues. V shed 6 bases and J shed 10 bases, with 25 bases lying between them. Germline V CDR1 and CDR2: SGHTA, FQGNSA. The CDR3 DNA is TGTGCCAGCAGATCGGGGGGGACAGGGAAAATAGGGGAGCAGTTCTTC. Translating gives CASRSGGTGKIGEQFF.

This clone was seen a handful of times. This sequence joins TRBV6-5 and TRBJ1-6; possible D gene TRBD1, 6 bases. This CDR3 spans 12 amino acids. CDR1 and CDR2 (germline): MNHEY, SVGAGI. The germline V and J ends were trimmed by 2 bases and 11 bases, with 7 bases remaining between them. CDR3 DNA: TGTGCCAGCAGTTACAGGGGGGCACCCCTCCACTTT. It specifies CASSYRGAPLHF.

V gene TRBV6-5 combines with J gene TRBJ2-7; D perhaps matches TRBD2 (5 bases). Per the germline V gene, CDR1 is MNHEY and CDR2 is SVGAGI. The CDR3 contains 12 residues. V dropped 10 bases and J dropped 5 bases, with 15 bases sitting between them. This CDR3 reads CATLPDWNEQYF. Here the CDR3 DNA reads TGTGCCACCCTCCCGGACTGGAACGAGCAGTACTTC.

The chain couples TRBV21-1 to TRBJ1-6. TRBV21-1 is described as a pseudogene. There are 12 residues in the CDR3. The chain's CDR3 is CASSGGNSPLHF. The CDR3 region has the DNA TGTGCCAGCAGCGGGGGGAATTCACCCCTCCACTTT.

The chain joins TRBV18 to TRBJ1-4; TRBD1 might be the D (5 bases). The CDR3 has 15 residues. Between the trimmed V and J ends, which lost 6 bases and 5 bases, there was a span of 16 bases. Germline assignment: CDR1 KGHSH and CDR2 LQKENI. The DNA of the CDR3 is TGTGCCAGCTCCCCCCGGCGGGGGGAAAATGAAAAACTGTTTTTT. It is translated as CASSPRRGENEKLFF.

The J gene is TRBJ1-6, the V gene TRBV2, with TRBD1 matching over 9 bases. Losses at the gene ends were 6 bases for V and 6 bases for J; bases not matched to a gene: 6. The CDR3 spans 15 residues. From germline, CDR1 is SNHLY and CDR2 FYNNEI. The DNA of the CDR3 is TGTGCCAGCAGGCTACAGGGGGCGGGTAATTCACCCCTCCACTTT. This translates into CASRLQGAGNSPLHF. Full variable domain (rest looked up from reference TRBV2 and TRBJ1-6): EPEVTQTPSHQVTQMGQEVILRCVPISNHLYFYWYRQILGQKVEFLVSFYNNEISEKSEIFDDQFSVERPDGSNFTLKIRSTKLEDSAMYFCASRLQGAGNSPLHFGNGTRLTVT.

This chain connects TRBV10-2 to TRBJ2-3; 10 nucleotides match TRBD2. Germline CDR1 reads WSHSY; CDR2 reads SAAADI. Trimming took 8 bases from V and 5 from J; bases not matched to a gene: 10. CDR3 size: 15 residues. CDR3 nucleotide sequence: TGCGCCAGCTCTTTGCCGGTAGCGGGGGGAGATACGCAGTATTTT. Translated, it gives CASSLPVAGGDTQYF.

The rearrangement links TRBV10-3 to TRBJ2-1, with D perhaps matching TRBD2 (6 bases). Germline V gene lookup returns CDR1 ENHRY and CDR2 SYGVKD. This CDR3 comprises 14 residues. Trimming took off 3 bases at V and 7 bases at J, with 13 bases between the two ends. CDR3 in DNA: TGTGCCATCAGTGACGGCGTCCGGGGGAATGAGCAGTTCTTC. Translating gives CAISDGVRGNEQFF.

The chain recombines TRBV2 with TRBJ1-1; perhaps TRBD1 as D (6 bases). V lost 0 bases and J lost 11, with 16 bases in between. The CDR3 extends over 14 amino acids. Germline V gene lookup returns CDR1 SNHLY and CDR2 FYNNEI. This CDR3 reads CASSEALAGVDAFF. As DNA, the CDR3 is TGTGCCAGCAGTGAAGCGCTTGCAGGGGTTGATGCTTTCTTT. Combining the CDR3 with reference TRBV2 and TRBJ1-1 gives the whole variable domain EPEVTQTPSHQVTQMGQEVILRCVPISNHLYFYWYRQILGQKVEFLVSFYNNEISEKSEIFDDQFSVERPDGSNFTLKIRSTKLEDSAMYFCASSEALAGVDAFFGQGTRLTVV.

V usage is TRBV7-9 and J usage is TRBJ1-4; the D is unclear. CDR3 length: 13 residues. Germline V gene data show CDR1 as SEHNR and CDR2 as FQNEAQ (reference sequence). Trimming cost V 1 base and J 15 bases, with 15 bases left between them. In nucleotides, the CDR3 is TGTGCCAGCAGCTTAGAGGGCGTTGGGCGGATGTTTTTT. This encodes CASSLEGVGRMFF.

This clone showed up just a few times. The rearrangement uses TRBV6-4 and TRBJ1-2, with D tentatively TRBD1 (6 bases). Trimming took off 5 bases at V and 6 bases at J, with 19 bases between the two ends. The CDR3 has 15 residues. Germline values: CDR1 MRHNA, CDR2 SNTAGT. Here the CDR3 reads CASSPTGLIWDGYTF. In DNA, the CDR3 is TGTGCCAGCAGTCCGACAGGCCTTATTTGGGATGGCTACACCTTC.